This TCR beta chain was captured in a study of shared clonotypes between healthy human individuals. Study conclusions and caveats: Sampling covered nothing but blood. Tissue TCR repertoires likely differ from those found in blood. All-four-donor shared clonotypes had higher generation probabilities than non-shared clonotypes did.

Samples underwent the assay at deep level. Profiling relied on immunoSEQ multiplex PCR, and the TCRdb table lists in-frame clones only, not all of them. The top ten hold more than 0.12% of the sample, which has roughly 2.6 million clones, roughly nine tenths seen once. Germline CDR1 ENHRY, CDR2 SYGVKD. This CDR3 has 13 residues. Trimming took 8 bases from V and 2 from J; bases not matched to a gene: 5. As for this clone: Its target is not known.

The sequenced sample was naive CD4+ T cells sorted from blood. Subset noted: CD45RA+ positively selected. The sequence was collected from a man aged 18 to 35 in good health. The V gene is TRBV10-3, the J gene TRBJ1-1; 7 bases are shared with TRBD1. CDR3 bases: TGTGCCATCGGGACAGAATTTAACACTGAAGCTTTCTTT. The encoded protein is CAIGTEFNTEAFF.